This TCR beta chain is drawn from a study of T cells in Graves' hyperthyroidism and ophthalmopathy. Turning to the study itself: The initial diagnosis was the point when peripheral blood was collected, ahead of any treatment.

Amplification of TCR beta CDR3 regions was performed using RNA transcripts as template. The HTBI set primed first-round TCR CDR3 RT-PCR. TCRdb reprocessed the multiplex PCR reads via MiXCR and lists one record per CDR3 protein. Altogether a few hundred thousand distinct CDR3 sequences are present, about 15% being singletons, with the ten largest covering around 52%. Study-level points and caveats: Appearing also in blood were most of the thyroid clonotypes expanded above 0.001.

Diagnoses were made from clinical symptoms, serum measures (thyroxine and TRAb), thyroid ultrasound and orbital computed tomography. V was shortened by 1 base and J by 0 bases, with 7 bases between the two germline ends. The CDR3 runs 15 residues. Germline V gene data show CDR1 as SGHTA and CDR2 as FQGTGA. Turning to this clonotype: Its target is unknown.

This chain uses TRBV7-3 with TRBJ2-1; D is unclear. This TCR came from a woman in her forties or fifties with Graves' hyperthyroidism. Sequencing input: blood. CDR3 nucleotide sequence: TGTGCCAGCAGCTTAATGGAGTTCTCCTACAATGAGCAGTTCTTC. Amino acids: CASSLMEFSYNEQFF.